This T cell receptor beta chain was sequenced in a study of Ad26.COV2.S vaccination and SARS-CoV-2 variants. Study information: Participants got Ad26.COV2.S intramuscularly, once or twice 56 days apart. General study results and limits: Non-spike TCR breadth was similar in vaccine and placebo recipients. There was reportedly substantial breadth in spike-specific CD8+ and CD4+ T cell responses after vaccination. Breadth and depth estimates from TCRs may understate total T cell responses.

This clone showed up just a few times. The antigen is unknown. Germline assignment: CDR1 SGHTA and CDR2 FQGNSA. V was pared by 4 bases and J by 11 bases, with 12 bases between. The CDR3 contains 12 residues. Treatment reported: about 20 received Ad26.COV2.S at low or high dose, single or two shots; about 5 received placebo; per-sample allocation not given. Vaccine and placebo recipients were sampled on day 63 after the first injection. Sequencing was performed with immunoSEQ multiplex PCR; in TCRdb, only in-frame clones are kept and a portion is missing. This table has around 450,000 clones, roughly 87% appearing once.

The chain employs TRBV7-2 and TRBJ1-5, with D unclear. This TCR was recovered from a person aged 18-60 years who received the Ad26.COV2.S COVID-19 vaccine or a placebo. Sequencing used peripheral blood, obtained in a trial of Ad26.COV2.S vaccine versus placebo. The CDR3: CASSSYGRAQHF. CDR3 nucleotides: TGTGCCAGCAGCTCGTATGGTAGGGCCCAGCATTTT.